Listed here are 22 T cell receptor beta chains from one sample, sequenced in a study of CD8+ T cells in alopecia areata. RNA, once extracted, was reverse transcribed into cDNA for use as the sequencing template. Data came from immunoSEQ multiplex PCR; TCRdb stores just in-frame clones and leaves some out. The sample contains some 190,000 clones, roughly 60% of which appear only once. Treatment of the sample: oral pan-JAK inhibitor, 5-10 mg twice daily. Material: CD4+ T cells sorted from blood, obtained at week 24, from a patient treated with tofacitinib. These receptors originate from a human donor with alopecia areata.

A few counts support this clone. The chain carries TRBV11-2 and TRBJ2-6; D might be TRBD1 (6 bases). The germline gives CDR1 SGHAT, CDR2 FQNNGV. The CDR3 spans 17 residues. V was clipped by 1 base and J by 4 bases, with 14 bases between them. In DNA form, the CDR3 reads TGTGCCAGCAGCTTAGCGAACAGGGTTTTAGGGGCCAACGTCCTGACTTTC. Its protein product is CASSLANRVLGANVLTF.

The sample holds a few counts of this clone. The gene calls are TRBV11-2 and TRBJ1-1; 11 bases map to TRBD1. The CDR3 covers 15 residues. The V gene's germline CDR1 is SGHAT and CDR2 FQNNGV. The V gene end was trimmed by 2 bases and the J gene end by 5 bases; junction bases not matched to a gene: 4. The CDR3 DNA reads as TGTGCCAGCAGCTTACTGGACAGGGGGCGAACTGAAGCTTTCTTT. This sequence encodes CASSLLDRGRTEAFF.

The V gene is TRBV29-1, the J gene TRBJ2-5, with 7 bases identical to TRBD2. Trimming took 0 bases from V and 5 from J; bases not matched to a gene: 12. The CDR3 covers 16 residues. Per germline, CDR1 SQVTM and CDR2 ANQGSEA. DNA of the CDR3: TGCAGCGTTGAAGACTCCGGACTAGTTGATTCGGAGACCCAGTACTTC. It specifies CSVEDSGLVDSETQYF.

This clone was seen ten or more times. CDR3 amino acids: CASRHSGLGTRRTNTGELFF. CDR3 nucleotide sequence: TGTGCCAGTAGGCATTCAGGGCTAGGTACTAGGCGGACGAACACCGGGGAGCTGTTTTTT. The chain joins TRBV19 to TRBJ2-2, with D perhaps matching TRBD1 or TRBD2 (5 bases each). V shed 6 bases and J shed 0 bases, with 26 bases lying between them. This CDR3 spans 20 amino acids. Looked up from germline, CDR1 is LNHDA and CDR2 is SQIVND (reference sequence).

The chain joins TRBV30 to TRBJ1-1; D is possibly TRBD1 (5 bases). The CDR3 totals 13 residues. Germline CDR1 is GTSNPN and CDR2 is SVGIG (reference sequence). Trimming pared 3 bases from V and 2 bases from J, leaving 10 bases between. CDR3 amino acids: CAWRGGGNTEAFF. The CDR3 bases are TGTGCCTGGAGGGGGGGTGGAAACACTGAAGCTTTCTTT.

DNA of the CDR3: TGTGCCAGCAGCTTAACAGGGGCTAGCAATCAGCCCCAGCATTTT. Its protein is CASSLTGASNQPQHF. The J gene is TRBJ1-5, the V gene TRBV7-2; 7 bases are shared with TRBD1. CDR1 and CDR2 (germline): SGHTA, FQGNSA. Unmatched junction bases numbered 1, after V lost 2 bases and J lost 0 bases. CDR3 length: 15 amino acids. The full variable domain, in which reference TRBV7-2 and TRBJ1-5 provide the parts outside the CDR3, is GAGVSQSPSNKVTEKGKDVELRCDPISGHTALYWYRQSLGQGLEFLIYFQGNSAPDKSGLPSDRFSAERTGGSVSTLTIQRTQQEDSAVYLCASSLTGASNQPQHFGDGTRLSIL.

This clone was picked up a small number of times. The rearrangement links TRBV6-5 to TRBJ2-7, with D perhaps TRBD1 or TRBD2 (5 bases each). The CDR3 is made up of 14 amino acids. The V end lost 7 bases, the J end lost 5 bases, and 18 bases lay between the germline ends. The germline V gene has CDR1 MNHEY and CDR2 SVGAGI. CDR3 region: CASTTGAARHEQYF. The DNA for the CDR3 is TGTGCCAGCACCACCGGGGCGGCTCGGCACGAGCAGTACTTC.

The rearrangement joins TRBV29-1 to TRBJ1-3; D uncertain. This CDR3 is 15 amino acids long. V was trimmed by 0 bases and J by 0 bases, leaving 9 bases between them. Germline V gene data show CDR1 as SQVTM and CDR2 as ANQGSEA. For the CDR3, the DNA is TGCAGCGTTGAAGATCAAGGGAGCTCTGGAAACACCATATATTTT. It codes for CSVEDQGSSGNTIYF.

The rearrangement uses TRBV4-1 and TRBJ1-4; D is ambiguous. Deletions cut 0 bases from V and 0 bases from J, with 8 bases between. The CDR3 spans 16 residues. Germline V lookup: CDR1 MGHRA, CDR2 YSYEKL. Here the CDR3 reads CASSQEMTATNEKLFF. In nucleotides, the CDR3 is TGCGCCAGCAGCCAAGAGATGACTGCAACTAATGAAAAACTGTTTTTT.

The CDR3 is CAWSELRGDEQFF. DNA for the CDR3: TGTGCCTGGAGCGAATTGCGGGGCGATGAGCAGTTCTTC. The chain employs TRBV30 and TRBJ2-1; D possibly corresponds to TRBD2 (6 bases). Germline V gene sequence: CDR1 GTSNPN, CDR2 SVGIG (reference sequence). The CDR3 is made up of 13 amino acids. Trimming took 3 bases from V and 8 from J, leaving 14 bases between them.

CDR3 sequence: CSVGGTQGLAYGYTF. DNA of the CDR3: TGCAGCGTTGGGGGGACTCAAGGCCTGGCCTATGGCTACACCTTC. V and J are TRBV29-1 and TRBJ1-2; the D gene is possibly TRBD1 (5 bases). The CDR3 runs 15 residues. The germline V gene encodes CDR1 SQVTM and CDR2 ANQGSEA. Trimming removed 4 bases at V and 4 bases at J, with 19 bases between.

There are a few counts of this clone. V and J are TRBV6-6 and TRBJ2-7; TRBD2 aligns across 8 bases. CDR1 MNHNY and CDR2 SVGAGI come from the germline V gene (reference sequence). The CDR3 loop spans 11 amino acids. CDR3 sequence reads: CASSGEYEQYF. CDR3 coding DNA: TGTGCTAGTAGCGGGGAGTACGAGCAGTACTTC.

The chain combines TRBV30 with TRBJ2-7, with 10 bases fitting TRBD2. V dropped 4 bases and J dropped 2; count of bases not matched to a gene: 11. Germline assignment: CDR1 GTSNPN and CDR2 SVGIG (reference sequence). There are 16 residues in the CDR3. In nucleotides, the CDR3 is TGTGCCTGGACCCCCCGACTAGCGGGTTTCCCCTACGAGCAGTACTTC. It is translated as CAWTPRLAGFPYEQYF.

V gene TRBV14 combines with J gene TRBJ2-5, with D tentatively TRBD1 (6 bases). V lost 4 bases and J lost 5, with 14 bases in between. Germline V gene lookup returns CDR1 SGHDN and CDR2 FVKESK. The CDR3 is 14 amino acids. The CDR3 bases are TGTGCCAGCAGCCGAGATCTGAGGGGGGAGACCCAGTACTTC. Its protein is CASSRDLRGETQYF.

The gene calls are TRBV18 and TRBJ2-3; D remains unclear. Between the trimmed V and J ends, which lost 6 bases and 6 bases, there was a span of 16 bases. Germline CDR1 is KGHSH and CDR2 is LQKENI. There are 14 residues in the CDR3. This chain's CDR3 is CASSSMRTSDTQYF. For the CDR3, the DNA is TGTGCCAGCTCTTCCATGCGGACCTCGGATACGCAGTATTTT. The whole variable domain, remainder taken from reference TRBV18 and TRBJ2-3, is NAGVMQNPRHLVRRRGQEARLRCSPMKGHSHVYWYRQLPEEGLKFMVYLQKENIIDESGMPKERFSAEFPKEGPSILRIQQVVRGDSAAYFCASSSMRTSDTQYFGPGTRLTVL.

The chain employs TRBV27 and TRBJ2-1, with 12 nucleotides matching TRBD2. J was trimmed by 9 bases and V by 5 bases; bases with no gene match: 8. Germline CDR1 is MNHEY and CDR2 is SMNVEV (reference sequence). The CDR3 is 15 amino acids. The CDR3 reads CASSPRLAGETEQFF. The CDR3 region has the DNA TGTGCCAGCAGTCCACGACTAGCGGGGGAAACTGAGCAGTTCTTC.

This sequence joins TRBV13 and TRBJ1-6; D unresolved. The length of the CDR3 is 16 residues. Germline CDR1 reads PRHDT; CDR2 reads FYEKMQ (reference sequence). V lost 5 bases and J 2 bases, leaving 13 bases between the germline ends. CDR3 sequence reads: CASSLSGITYNSPLHF. The CDR3 DNA is TGTGCCAGCAGCCTCTCGGGGATCACCTATAATTCACCCCTCCACTTT.

This chain connects TRBV9 to TRBJ1-5; D is perhaps TRBD1 (5 bases). V gave up 4 bases and J gave up 5 bases, with 10 bases separating them. CDR1 SGDLS and CDR2 YYNGEE come from the germline V gene. The CDR3 is 13 residues long. CDR3: CASSQGLDQPQHF. The CDR3 DNA sequence: TGTGCCAGCAGCCAGGGTTTAGATCAGCCCCAGCATTTT.

The gene calls are TRBV7-3 and TRBJ2-2, with 8 nucleotides matching TRBD2. Germline V gene sequence: CDR1 SGHTA, CDR2 FQGTGA. CDR3 size: 18 residues. V lost 2 bases, J lost 1 base, and 9 bases stayed unmatched. The CDR3 sequence is CASSLSGGLAVNTGELFF. CDR3 DNA sequence: TGTGCCAGCAGCTTATCGGGAGGGCTAGCGGTGAACACCGGGGAGCTGTTTTTT.

V is TRBV30 and J is TRBJ2-7; the D gene could be TRBD1 or TRBD2 (5 bases each). CDR1 GTSNPN and CDR2 SVGIG come from the germline V gene (reference sequence). Trimming stripped 4 bases from V and 2 bases from J, with 15 bases between. This CDR3 region has 14 residues. CDR3 sequence reads: CAWTRSGLAYEQYF. In DNA, the CDR3 is TGTGCCTGGACCCGGTCGGGGCTTGCCTACGAGCAGTACTTC.

This chain uses TRBV7-2 with TRBJ2-2, with unresolved D. CDR1 and CDR2 (germline): SGHTA, FQGNSA. The V gene lost 3 bases and the J gene lost 2 bases, with 7 bases spanning the gap. CDR3 length: 14 amino acids. CDR3 protein: CASSLNTNTGELFF. As DNA, the CDR3 is TGTGCCAGCAGCTTGAACACCAACACCGGGGAGCTGTTTTTT.

V is TRBV10-3 and J is TRBJ2-1; TRBD2 aligns across 15 bases. Germline values: CDR1 ENHRY, CDR2 SYGVKD. The junction had 5 bases not matched to a gene; V was cut back by 3 bases and J by 8 bases. This CDR3 region has 16 residues. DNA of the CDR3: TGTGCCATCAGTGACCCGGGACTAGCGGGGGGAGATGAGCAGTTCTTC. Translation gives CAISDPGLAGGDEQFF.